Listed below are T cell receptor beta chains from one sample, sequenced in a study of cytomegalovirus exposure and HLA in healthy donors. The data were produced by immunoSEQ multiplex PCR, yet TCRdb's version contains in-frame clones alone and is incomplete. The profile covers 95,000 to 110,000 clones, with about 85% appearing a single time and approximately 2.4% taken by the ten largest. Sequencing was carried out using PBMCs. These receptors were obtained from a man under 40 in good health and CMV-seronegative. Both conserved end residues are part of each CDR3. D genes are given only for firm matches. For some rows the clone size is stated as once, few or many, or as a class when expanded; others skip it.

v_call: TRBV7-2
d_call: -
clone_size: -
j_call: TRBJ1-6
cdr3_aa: CASSLVRSNSPLHF
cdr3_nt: TGTGCCAGCAGCTTAGTCAGGTCCAATTCACCCCTCCACTTT

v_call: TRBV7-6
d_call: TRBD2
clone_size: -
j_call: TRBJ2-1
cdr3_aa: CASSPRLATEQFF
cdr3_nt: TGTGCCAGCAGCCCCCGACTAGCCACTGAGCAGTTCTTC

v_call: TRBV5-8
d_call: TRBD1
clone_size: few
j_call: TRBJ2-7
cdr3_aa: CASSLQGAYEQYF
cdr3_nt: TGTGCCAGCAGCTTGCAGGGGGCCTACGAGCAGTACTTC

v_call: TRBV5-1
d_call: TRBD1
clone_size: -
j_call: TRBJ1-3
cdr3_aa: CASRGTDSSGNTIYF
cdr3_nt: TGCGCCAGCAGGGGGACAGATAGCTCTGGAAACACCATATATTTT

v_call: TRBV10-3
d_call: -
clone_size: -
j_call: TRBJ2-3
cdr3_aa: CAISEGGGHTDTQYF
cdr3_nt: TGTGCCATCAGTGAAGGGGGGGGGCACACAGATACGCAGTATTTT

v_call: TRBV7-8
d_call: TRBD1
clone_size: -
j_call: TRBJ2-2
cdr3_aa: CASSLGQGVLLVTGELFF
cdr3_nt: TGTGCCAGCAGCTTGGGACAGGGGGTCTTGTTGGTGACCGGGGAGCTGTTTTTT

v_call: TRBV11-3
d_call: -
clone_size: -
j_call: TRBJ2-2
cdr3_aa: CASSLVLSAGELFF
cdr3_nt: TGTGCCAGCAGCTTAGTTCTTAGCGCGGGGGAGCTGTTTTTT

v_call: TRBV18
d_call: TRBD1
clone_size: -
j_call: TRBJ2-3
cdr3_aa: CANRGQDTDTQYF
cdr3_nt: TGTGCCAACAGGGGGCAAGATACAGATACGCAGTATTTT

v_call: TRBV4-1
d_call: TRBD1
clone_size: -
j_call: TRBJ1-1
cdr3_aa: CASSQPDRGLGNTEAFF
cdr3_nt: TGCGCCAGCAGCCAGCCTGACAGGGGGCTAGGCAACACTGAAGCTTTCTTT

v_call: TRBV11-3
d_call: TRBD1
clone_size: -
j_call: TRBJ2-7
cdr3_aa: CASSLGDLQGPLGEQYF
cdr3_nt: TGTGCCAGCAGCCTCGGAGACTTACAGGGGCCCTTGGGGGAGCAGTACTTC

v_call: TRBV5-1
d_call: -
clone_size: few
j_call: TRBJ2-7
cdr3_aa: CASSRQYVSYEQYF
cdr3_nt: TGCGCCAGCAGCCGACAGTACGTATCCTACGAGCAGTACTTC

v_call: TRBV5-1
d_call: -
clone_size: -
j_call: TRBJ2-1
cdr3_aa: CASKSNNEQFF
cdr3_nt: TGCGCCAGCAAGAGTAACAATGAGCAGTTCTTC

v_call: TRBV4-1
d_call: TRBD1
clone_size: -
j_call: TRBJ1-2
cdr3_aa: CASSRGTGGHYGYTF
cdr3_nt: TGCGCCAGCAGCCGTGGGACAGGGGGCCACTATGGCTACACCTTC

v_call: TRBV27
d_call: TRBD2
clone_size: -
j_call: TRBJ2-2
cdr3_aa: CASSFATSGGAGVGELFF
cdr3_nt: TGTGCCAGCAGTTTCGCGACTAGCGGGGGGGCCGGAGTCGGGGAGCTGTTTTTT

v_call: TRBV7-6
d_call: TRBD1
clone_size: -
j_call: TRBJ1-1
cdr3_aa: CASSRDRNTEAFF
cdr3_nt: TGTGCCAGCAGCAGGGACAGGAACACTGAAGCTTTCTTT

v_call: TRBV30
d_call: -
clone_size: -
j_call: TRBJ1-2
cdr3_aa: CAWSRTTTYGYTF
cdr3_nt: TGTGCCTGGAGCCGGACGACTACCTATGGCTACACCTTC

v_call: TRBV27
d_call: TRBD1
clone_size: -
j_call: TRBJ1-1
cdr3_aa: CASSPGQGNTEAFF
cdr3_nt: TGTGCCAGCAGTCCGGGACAGGGGAACACTGAAGCTTTCTTT